The sequence of this TCR beta chain was determined in a study of CD8 T cells in Susac syndrome. Random-hexamer reverse transcription was applied to roughly 0.45 to 1 ug RNA. MiXCR, run by TCRdb on the immunoSEQ multiplex PCR reads, gives a single entry per CDR3 protein. The profile shows about 300,000 distinct CDR3 sequences, around 91% of them singletons. Purification of the CD8+ and CD4+ T cells relied on negative isolation, and TEMRA cells underwent FACS enrichment. The CDR3 is 12 amino acids. Trimming cost V 1 base and J 6 bases, with 6 bases left between them. Germline CDR1 and CDR2: GTSNPN and SVGIG (reference sequence).

The V call is TRBV30, the J call TRBJ2-2, with D hard to call. This TCR was sampled from a human donor with multiple sclerosis. Sequenced sample: CD8+ T cells from PBMCs. This chain's CDR3 is CAWSAWSGELFF. Written as DNA, the CDR3 is TGTGCCTGGAGTGCGTGGTCCGGGGAGCTGTTTTTT.